This section outlines one T cell receptor beta chain sequence together with its context. This entry belongs to a study of blood T cell repertoires in COVID-19. Repertoires were generated with immunoSEQ multiplex PCR, while TCRdb's copy carries only in-frame clones and drops some. Altogether some 170,000 clones are present, around four fifths being singletons, with the ten largest covering approximately 18%. Trimming removed 0 bases from V and 9 bases from J, with 15 bases in between. This CDR3 has 15 residues. The germline V gene encodes CDR1 SGHRS and CDR2 YFSETQ. The sequence came from a woman at least 80 years old with acute or convalescent COVID-19. V and J are TRBV5-1 and TRBJ1-4; a possible D gene is TRBD1 (6 bases). Sequenced sample: peripheral blood. The CDR3 sequence is CASSLEQQGQQKLFF. DNA for the CDR3: TGCGCCAGCAGCTTGGAGCAACAGGGTCAGCAAAAACTGTTTTTT.